Listed below are T cell receptor beta chains from one sample, sequenced in a study of OX40 agonist ivuxolimab in advanced cancers. Generated by immunoSEQ multiplex PCR, the TCRdb table keeps only in-frame clones and is missing some. The table has approximately 75,000 clones, 85% to 90% seen once. The sequenced sample was CD4+ or CD8+ T cells sorted from blood, obtained in a trial of the OX40 agonist ivuxolimab. The origin of the receptors is an adult with an advanced solid tumor such as melanoma, head and neck, liver or kidney cancer. CDR3s include the opening cysteine and the closing phenylalanine or tryptophan. The D gene is left open where the match is weak. Rows give clone size only sometimes, using once, few, many, or a class for an expanded clone.

v_call,clone_size,j_call,d_call,cdr3_length,cdr3_aa,cdr3_nt
TRBV5-1,NA,TRBJ1-1,TRBD1,14,CASSAGQGASEAFF,TGCGCCAGCAGCGCCGGACAGGGGGCGTCTGAAGCTTTCTTT
TRBV5-1,NA,TRBJ1-5,NA,15,CASSLSGLSNQPQHF,TGCGCCAGCAGCTTGTCAGGATTGAGCAATCAGCCCCAGCATTTT
TRBV6-5,NA,TRBJ1-1,NA,15,CASRYLTSRATEAFF,TGTGCCAGCAGGTACCTCACTTCAAGGGCCACTGAAGCTTTCTTT
TRBV28,NA,TRBJ2-7,NA,14,CASSTLPSSYEQYF,TGTGCCAGCAGTACCTTACCATCCTCCTACGAGCAGTACTTC
TRBV10-1,NA,TRBJ2-3,TRBD1,17,CASSDRWTGGVKDTQYF,TGCGCCAGCAGTGACCGATGGACAGGGGGTGTGAAAGATACGCAGTATTTT
TRBV7-8,NA,TRBJ1-1,NA,14,CASSEISAYTEAFF,TGTGCCAGCAGCGAAATATCGGCGTACACTGAAGCTTTCTTT
TRBV5-1,NA,TRBJ2-7,NA,18,CASSLAHLSRRSSYEQYF,TGCGCCAGCAGCTTGGCCCATCTATCACGGCGAAGCTCCTACGAGCAGTACTTC
TRBV5-4,NA,TRBJ1-2,NA,13,CASSLRGSSGYTF,TGTGCCAGCAGTTTGAGGGGTAGTAGCGGCTACACCTTC
TRBV6-6,once,TRBJ1-6,TRBD1,15,CASSYGDRVNSPLHF,TGTGCCAGCAGTTACGGGGACAGGGTTAATTCACCCCTCCACTTT
TRBV28,NA,TRBJ1-4,TRBD1,12,CASGTGREKLFF,TGTGCCAGTGGGACAGGGCGGGAAAAACTGTTTTTT
TRBV5-6,NA,TRBJ2-1,NA,14,CASSPAGHDNEQFF,TGTGCCAGCAGCCCCGCGGGACACGACAATGAGCAGTTCTTC
TRBV6-4,NA,TRBJ2-5,NA,15,CASRLPPDFQETQYF,TGTGCCAGCCGTCTCCCCCCAGACTTCCAAGAGACCCAGTACTTC
TRBV7-9,NA,TRBJ2-7,NA,12,CASSGFSYEQYF,TGTGCCAGCAGCGGGTTCTCCTACGAGCAGTACTTC
TRBV27,NA,TRBJ2-2,NA,14,CASREGRGTGELFF,TGTGCCAGCAGGGAGGGTCGGGGCACCGGGGAGCTGTTTTTT
TRBV29-1,NA,TRBJ1-1,TRBD1,13,CSVVRDRNTEAFF,TGCAGCGTTGTGAGGGACAGGAACACTGAAGCTTTCTTT
TRBV29-1,NA,TRBJ2-6,NA,16,CSVGNQASSGANVLTF,TGCAGCGTTGGAAACCAGGCCTCCTCTGGGGCCAACGTCCTGACTTTC
TRBV6-5,few,TRBJ1-2,TRBD1,15,CASSYSTGTVGGYTF,TGTGCCAGCAGTTACTCAACCGGGACAGTCGGTGGCTACACCTTC
TRBV5-4,NA,TRBJ1-2,NA,12,CASSRTPYGYTF,TGTGCCAGCAGCCGGACACCTTATGGCTACACCTTC
TRBV18,NA,TRBJ1-5,NA,13,CASSLDRNQPQHF,TGTGCCAGCTCACTCGACAGGAATCAGCCCCAGCATTTT
TRBV5-4,NA,TRBJ2-1,TRBD1,15,CASSSGTGDYNEQFF,TGTGCCAGCAGCTCCGGGACAGGGGACTACAATGAGCAGTTCTTC
TRBV7-8,NA,TRBJ1-1,NA,16,CASSLARGTPNTEAFF,TGTGCCAGCAGCTTAGCCAGGGGTACTCCGAACACTGAAGCTTTCTTT
TRBV6-6,once,TRBJ1-2,NA,13,CASSYDKSYGYTF,TGTGCCAGCAGTTACGACAAAAGTTATGGCTACACCTTC
TRBV7-3,NA,TRBJ1-5,NA,15,CASSPSGYSNQPQHF,TGTGCCAGCAGCCCCTCAGGGTATAGCAATCAGCCCCAGCATTTT
TRBV4-1,NA,TRBJ1-1,TRBD1,14,CASSLQGLNTEAFF,TGCGCCAGCAGCCTACAGGGGCTGAACACTGAAGCTTTCTTT
TRBV7-3,NA,TRBJ2-1,TRBD2,15,CASSIGLAGRNEQFF,TGTGCCAGCAGCATTGGACTAGCGGGGAGGAATGAGCAGTTCTTC
TRBV11-2,NA,TRBJ1-1,NA,16,CASSSYRTGSYMAAFF,TGTGCCAGCAGCTCGTACCGAACAGGTTCCTATATGGCCGCTTTCTTT
TRBV27,NA,TRBJ2-7,NA,16,CASSLHRVWFGYEQYF,TGTGCCAGCAGTTTACACAGGGTCTGGTTCGGTTACGAGCAGTACTTC
TRBV28,NA,TRBJ1-2,NA,16,CASSSPPAQANYGYTF,TGTGCCAGTAGTTCCCCGCCTGCACAGGCTAACTATGGCTACACCTTC
TRBV19,few,TRBJ1-5,NA,15,CASSGGDYSNQPQHF,TGTGCCAGTAGTGGTGGAGATTATAGCAATCAGCCCCAGCATTTT
TRBV15,NA,TRBJ1-2,TRBD1,17,CATSRDLGTGDNYGYTF,TGTGCCACCAGCAGAGATCTAGGGACAGGGGACAACTATGGCTACACCTTC
TRBV5-1,NA,TRBJ2-2,TRBD1,15,CASRFQGALTGELFF,TGCGCCAGCAGGTTTCAGGGGGCGCTAACCGGGGAGCTGTTTTTT
TRBV6-1,NA,TRBJ2-3,NA,11,CASSEIDTQYF,TGTGCCAGCAGTGAAATCGATACGCAGTATTTT
TRBV29-1,NA,TRBJ1-6,NA,13,CSVQSGYNSPLHF,TGCAGCGTTCAGTCCGGGTATAATTCACCCCTCCACTTT
TRBV18,once,TRBJ2-2,NA,14,CASSPDTYTGELFF,TGTGCCAGCTCACCCGACACCTACACCGGGGAGCTGTTTTTT
TRBV5-1,NA,TRBJ1-2,NA,14,CASSLAVGYYGYTF,TGCGCCAGCAGCTTGGCCGTAGGGTACTATGGCTACACCTTC
TRBV7-3,NA,TRBJ2-3,NA,14,CASSLNRAADTQYF,TGTGCCAGCAGCTTAAACAGGGCGGCAGATACGCAGTATTTT
TRBV7-2,once,TRBJ2-2,NA,16,CASSLPDYTNTGELFF,TGTGCCAGCAGCTTACCTGACTATACGAACACCGGGGAGCTGTTTTTT
TRBV2,NA,TRBJ2-5,NA,14,CASSGWQGGETQYF,TGTGCCAGCAGTGGGTGGCAGGGGGGAGAGACCCAGTACTTC
TRBV2,NA,TRBJ1-1,TRBD1,15,CASREQGARNTEAFF,TGTGCCAGCAGGGAACAGGGGGCGCGGAACACTGAAGCTTTCTTT
TRBV18,NA,TRBJ1-1,NA,15,CASSPSGQLNTEAFF,TGTGCCAGCTCACCCTCCGGGCAGTTGAACACTGAAGCTTTCTTT
TRBV9,NA,TRBJ1-2,TRBD1,14,CASSPSTGDYGYTF,TGTGCCAGCAGCCCCTCGACAGGGGACTATGGCTACACCTTC